The rows below give T cell receptor beta chains drawn from one sample of a study of OX40 agonist ivuxolimab in advanced cancers. Only in-frame clones appear in the TCRdb table, and some are missing; sequencing was by immunoSEQ multiplex PCR. The sample lists about 68,000 clones, roughly 86% occurring once. The sample in question was CD4+ or CD8+ T cells sorted from blood, obtained in a trial of the OX40 agonist ivuxolimab. Source of these receptors: an adult with an advanced solid tumor such as melanoma, head and neck, liver or kidney cancer. CDR3s include the opening cysteine and the closing phenylalanine or tryptophan. D genes are given only for firm matches. Only some rows state a clone size, as once, few, many or a class for expanded clones.

TRBV10-1	.	.	TRBJ2-3	16	CASSDGATPSTDTQYF	TGCGCCAGCAGTGATGGTGCCACCCCGAGCACAGATACGCAGTATTTT
TRBV18	.	TRBD1	TRBJ1-3	18	CASSQGQGISLAGNTIYF	TGTGCCAGCTCACAAGGACAGGGCATCTCTTTGGCTGGAAACACCATATATTTT
TRBV19	.	.	TRBJ1-1	15	CASTPFFGDRTEAFF	TGTGCCAGTACCCCGTTTTTTGGGGACCGGACTGAAGCTTTCTTT
TRBV5-5	few	.	TRBJ1-5	15	CASSLAVGSNQPQHF	TGTGCCAGCAGCTTGGCCGTGGGGAGCAATCAGCCCCAGCATTTT
TRBV27	.	.	TRBJ1-4	13	CASSPTSREKLFF	TGTGCCAGCAGTCCTACCTCAAGGGAAAAACTGTTTTTT
TRBV7-3	.	TRBD2	TRBJ2-3	16	CASSYASGSKKDTQYF	TGTGCCAGCAGCTACGCTAGCGGGAGTAAGAAAGATACGCAGTATTTT
TRBV7-2	.	.	TRBJ1-2	14	CASSFQGSDYGYTF	TGTGCCAGCAGCTTCCAGGGGTCCGACTATGGCTACACCTTC
TRBV7-2	.	.	TRBJ1-5	15	CASSLARLRNQPQHF	TGTGCCAGCAGCTTAGCTCGGCTGCGGAATCAGCCCCAGCATTTT
TRBV4-3	.	.	TRBJ2-3	14	CASSQSGSTDTQYF	TGCGCCAGCAGCCAAAGCGGGAGCACAGATACGCAGTATTTT
TRBV19	.	.	TRBJ2-1	13	CASTSSLGGMQFF	TGTGCCAGTACTTCCTCGCTGGGAGGCATGCAGTTCTTC
TRBV7-9	.	.	TRBJ1-6	17	CASSSPGQSSYNSPLHF	TGTGCCAGCAGCTCCCCCGGACAGAGCTCCTATAATTCACCCCTCCACTTT
TRBV5-1	.	TRBD1	TRBJ1-4	16	CASSLEIGGEDEKLFF	TGCGCCAGCAGCTTGGAGATAGGGGGCGAGGATGAAAAACTGTTTTTT
TRBV6-1	.	.	TRBJ1-6	15	CASSRRDRNNSPLHF	TGTGCCAGCAGTAGGAGGGATCGGAACAATTCACCCCTCCACTTT
TRBV7-8	.	.	TRBJ2-1	12	CASSLPGNEQFF	TGTGCCAGCAGCTTGCCGGGTAATGAGCAGTTCTTC
TRBV7-2	.	TRBD2	TRBJ2-7	14	CASSDGLAGVKQYF	TGTGCCAGCAGCGACGGACTAGCGGGGGTGAAGCAGTACTTC
TRBV7-9	few	.	TRBJ2-5	14	CASSLQGGGETQYF	TGTGCCAGCAGCTTACAGGGTGGTGGGGAGACCCAGTACTTC
TRBV2	.	TRBD1	TRBJ2-1	14	CASSELGQGYEQFF	TGTGCCAGCAGTGAACTGGGACAGGGCTATGAGCAGTTCTTC
TRBV6-5	.	.	TRBJ1-6	15	CASSYRGQRDSPLHF	TGTGCCAGCAGTTACAGGGGACAAAGAGATTCACCCCTCCACTTT
TRBV4-2	.	.	TRBJ2-7	12	CASSSQGHEQYF	TGTGCCAGCAGCTCTCAAGGCCACGAGCAGTACTTC
TRBV2	.	.	TRBJ2-7	14	CASSERTGTYEQYF	TGTGCCAGCAGTGAACGAACGGGAACCTACGAGCAGTACTTC
TRBV6-5	.	TRBD1	TRBJ2-3	15	CASSIQGMGTDTQYF	TGTGCCAGCAGCATACAGGGGATGGGCACAGATACGCAGTATTTT
TRBV11-3	once	.	TRBJ1-6	18	CASSSEQGGSSYNSPLHF	TGTGCCAGCAGCTCGGAGCAGGGCGGGAGCTCCTATAATTCACCCCTCCACTTT
TRBV5-5	.	.	TRBJ2-5	15	CASSLALSLIETQYF	TGTGCCAGCAGCTTGGCCCTGAGTCTGATAGAGACCCAGTACTTC
TRBV12-5	.	.	TRBJ1-1	16	CASGLGRGSLNTEAFF	TGTGCTAGTGGTTTGGGCAGGGGCTCGCTGAACACTGAAGCTTTCTTT